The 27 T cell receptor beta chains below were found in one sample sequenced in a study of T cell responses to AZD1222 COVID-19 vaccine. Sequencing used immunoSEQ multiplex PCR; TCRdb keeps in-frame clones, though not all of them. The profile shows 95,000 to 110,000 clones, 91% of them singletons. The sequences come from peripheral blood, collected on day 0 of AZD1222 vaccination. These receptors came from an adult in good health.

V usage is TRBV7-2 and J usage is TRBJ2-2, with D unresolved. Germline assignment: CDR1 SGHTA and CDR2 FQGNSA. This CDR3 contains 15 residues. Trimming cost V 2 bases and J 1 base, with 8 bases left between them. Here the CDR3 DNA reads TGTGCCAGCAGCTTACTGGCGAGGAACACCGGGGAGCTGTTTTTT. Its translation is CASSLLARNTGELFF.

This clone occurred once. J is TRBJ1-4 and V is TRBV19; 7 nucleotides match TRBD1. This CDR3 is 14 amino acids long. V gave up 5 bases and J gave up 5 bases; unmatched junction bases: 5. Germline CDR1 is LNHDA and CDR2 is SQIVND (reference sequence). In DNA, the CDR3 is TGTGCCAGTAGTGCCCAGGGGGGAAATGAAAAACTGTTTTTT. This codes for CASSAQGGNEKLFF.

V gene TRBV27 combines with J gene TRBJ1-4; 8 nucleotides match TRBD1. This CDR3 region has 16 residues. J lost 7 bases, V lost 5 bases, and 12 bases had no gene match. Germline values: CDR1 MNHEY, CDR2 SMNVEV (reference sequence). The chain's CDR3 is CASSHDRTGKSEKLFF. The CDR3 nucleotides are TGTGCCAGCAGTCACGATCGGACAGGGAAATCTGAAAAACTGTTTTTT.

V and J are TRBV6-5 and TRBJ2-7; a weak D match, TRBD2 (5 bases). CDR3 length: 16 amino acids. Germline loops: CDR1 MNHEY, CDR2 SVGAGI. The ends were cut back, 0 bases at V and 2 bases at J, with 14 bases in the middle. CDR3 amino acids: CASSYSEAGSAYEQYF. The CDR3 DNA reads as TGTGCCAGCAGTTACTCTGAGGCGGGTAGTGCCTACGAGCAGTACTTC.

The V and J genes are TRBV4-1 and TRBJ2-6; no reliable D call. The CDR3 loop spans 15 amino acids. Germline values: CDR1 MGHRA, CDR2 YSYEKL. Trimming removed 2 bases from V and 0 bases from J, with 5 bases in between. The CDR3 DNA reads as TGCGCCAGCAGCCAAAGTCCCTCTGGGGCCAACGTCCTGACTTTC. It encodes CASSQSPSGANVLTF.

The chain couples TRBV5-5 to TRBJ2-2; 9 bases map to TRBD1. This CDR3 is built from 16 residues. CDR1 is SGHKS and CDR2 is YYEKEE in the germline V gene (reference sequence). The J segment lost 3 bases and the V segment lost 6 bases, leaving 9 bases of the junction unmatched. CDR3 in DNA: TGTGCCAGCATGTTGTGGGACAGGGTCGACACCGGGGAGCTGTTTTTT. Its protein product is CASMLWDRVDTGELFF.

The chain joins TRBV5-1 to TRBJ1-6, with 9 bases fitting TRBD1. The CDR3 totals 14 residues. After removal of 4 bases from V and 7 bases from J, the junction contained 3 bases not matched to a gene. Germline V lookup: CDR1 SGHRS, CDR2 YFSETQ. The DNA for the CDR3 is TGCGCCAGCAGCCAGGGACAGGGAAATTCACCCCTCCACTTT. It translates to CASSQGQGNSPLHF.

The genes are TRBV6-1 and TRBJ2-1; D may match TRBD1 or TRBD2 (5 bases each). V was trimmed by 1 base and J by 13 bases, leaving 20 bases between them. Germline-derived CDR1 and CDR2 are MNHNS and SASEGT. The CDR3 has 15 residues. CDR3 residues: CASSEGGSVPGEQFF. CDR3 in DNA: TGTGCCAGCAGTGAAGGGGGGAGCGTTCCAGGAGAACAGTTCTTC.

CDR3 loop: CASSLTETKHGYTF. CDR3 DNA sequence: TGTGCCAGCAGTTTGACAGAAACTAAACATGGCTACACCTTC. The rearrangement links TRBV28 to TRBJ1-2; D may be TRBD1 (5 bases). Germline CDR1 and CDR2: MDHEN and SYDVKM. The CDR3 is made up of 14 amino acids. Trimming cost V 3 bases and J 6 bases, with 14 bases left between them.

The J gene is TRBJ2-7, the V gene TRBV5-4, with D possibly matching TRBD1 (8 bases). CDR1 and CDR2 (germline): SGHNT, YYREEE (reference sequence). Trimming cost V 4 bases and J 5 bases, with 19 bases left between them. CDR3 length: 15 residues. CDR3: CASSTGGVFPHEQYF. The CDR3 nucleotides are TGTGCCAGCAGCACAGGGGGGGTCTTCCCTCACGAGCAGTACTTC. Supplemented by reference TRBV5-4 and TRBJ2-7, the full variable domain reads ETGVTQSPTHLIKTRGQQVTLRCSSQSGHNTVSWYQQALGQGPQFIFQYYREEENGRGNFPPRFSGLQFPNYSSELNVNALELDDSALYLCASSTGGVFPHEQYFGPGTRLTVT.

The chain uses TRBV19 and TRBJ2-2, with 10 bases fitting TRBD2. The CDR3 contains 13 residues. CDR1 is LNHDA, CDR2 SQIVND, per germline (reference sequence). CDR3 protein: CGCRTSGTGELFF. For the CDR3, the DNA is TGTGGCTGCAGGACTAGCGGCACCGGGGAGCTGTTTTTT.

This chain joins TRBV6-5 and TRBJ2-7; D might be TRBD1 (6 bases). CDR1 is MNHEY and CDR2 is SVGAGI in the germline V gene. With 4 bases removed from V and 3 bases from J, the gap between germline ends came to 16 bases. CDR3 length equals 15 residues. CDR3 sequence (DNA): TGTGCCAGCAGTTCCCCCCGGGACACCCTCTACGAGCAGTACTTC. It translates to CASSSPRDTLYEQYF.

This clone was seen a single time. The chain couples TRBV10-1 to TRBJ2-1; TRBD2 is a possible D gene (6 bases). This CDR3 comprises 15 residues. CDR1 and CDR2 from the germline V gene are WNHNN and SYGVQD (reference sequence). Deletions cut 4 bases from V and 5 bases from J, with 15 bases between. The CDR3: CASSVFSGENNEQFF. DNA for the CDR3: TGCGCCAGCAGTGTATTTTCGGGGGAAAACAATGAGCAGTTCTTC.

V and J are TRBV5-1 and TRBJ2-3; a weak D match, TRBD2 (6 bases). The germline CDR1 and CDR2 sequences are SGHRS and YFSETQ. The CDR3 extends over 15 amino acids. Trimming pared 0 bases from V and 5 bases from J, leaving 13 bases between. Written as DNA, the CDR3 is TGCGCCAGCAGCTTGGCCGGACACGGGGGAGATACGCAGTATTTT. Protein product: CASSLAGHGGDTQYF.

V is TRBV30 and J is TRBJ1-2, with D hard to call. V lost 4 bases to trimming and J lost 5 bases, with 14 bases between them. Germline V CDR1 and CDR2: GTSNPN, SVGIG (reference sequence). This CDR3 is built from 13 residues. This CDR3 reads CAWNKPGYYGYTF. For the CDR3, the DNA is TGTGCCTGGAATAAGCCGGGGTATTATGGCTACACCTTC.

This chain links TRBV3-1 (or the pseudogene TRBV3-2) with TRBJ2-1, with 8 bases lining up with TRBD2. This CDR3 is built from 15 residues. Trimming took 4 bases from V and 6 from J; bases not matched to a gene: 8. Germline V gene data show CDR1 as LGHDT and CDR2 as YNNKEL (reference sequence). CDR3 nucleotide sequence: TGTGCCAGCAGCCTAACTAGCGGAGCACCCAATGAGCAGTTCTTC. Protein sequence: CASSLTSGAPNEQFF.

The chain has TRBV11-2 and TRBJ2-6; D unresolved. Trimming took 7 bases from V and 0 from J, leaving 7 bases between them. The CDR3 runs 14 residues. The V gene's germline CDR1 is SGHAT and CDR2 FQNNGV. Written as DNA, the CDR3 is TGTGCCAGCACCTTGTACTCTGGGGCCAACGTCCTGACTTTC. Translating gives CASTLYSGANVLTF.

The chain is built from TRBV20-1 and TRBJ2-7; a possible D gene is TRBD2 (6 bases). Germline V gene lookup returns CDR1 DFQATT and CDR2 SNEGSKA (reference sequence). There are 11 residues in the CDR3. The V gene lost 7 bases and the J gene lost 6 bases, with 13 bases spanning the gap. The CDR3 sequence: CSGGEVSEQYF. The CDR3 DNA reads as TGCAGTGGGGGGGAAGTAAGCGAGCAGTACTTC.

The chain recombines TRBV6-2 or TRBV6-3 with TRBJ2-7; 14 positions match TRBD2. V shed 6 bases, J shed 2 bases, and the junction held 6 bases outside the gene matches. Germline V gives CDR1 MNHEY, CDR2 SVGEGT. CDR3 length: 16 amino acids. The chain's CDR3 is CASSRTSGRLAYEQYF. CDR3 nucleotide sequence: TGTGCCAGCAGCAGGACTAGCGGGAGGCTCGCCTACGAGCAGTACTTC.

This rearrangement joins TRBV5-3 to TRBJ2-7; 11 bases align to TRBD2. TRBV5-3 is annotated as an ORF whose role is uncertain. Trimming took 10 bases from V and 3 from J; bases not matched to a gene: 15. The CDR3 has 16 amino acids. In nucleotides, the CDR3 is TGTGCCTTACCCGGGACTAGCGGTCTCCCTTACTACGAGCAGTACTTC. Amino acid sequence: CALPGTSGLPYYEQYF.

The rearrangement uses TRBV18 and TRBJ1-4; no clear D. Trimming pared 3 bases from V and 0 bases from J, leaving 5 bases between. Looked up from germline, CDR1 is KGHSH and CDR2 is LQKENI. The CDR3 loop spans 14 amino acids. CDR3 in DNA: TGTGCCAGCTCACCTCGTCCAACTAATGAAAAACTGTTTTTT. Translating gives CASSPRPTNEKLFF.

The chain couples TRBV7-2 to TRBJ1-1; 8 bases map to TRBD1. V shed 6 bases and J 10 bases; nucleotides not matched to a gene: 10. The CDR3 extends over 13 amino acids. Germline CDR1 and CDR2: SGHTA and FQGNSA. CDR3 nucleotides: TGTGCCAGCAGGTTAACCCCAACAGGGGGAGCTTTCTTT. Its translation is CASRLTPTGGAFF.

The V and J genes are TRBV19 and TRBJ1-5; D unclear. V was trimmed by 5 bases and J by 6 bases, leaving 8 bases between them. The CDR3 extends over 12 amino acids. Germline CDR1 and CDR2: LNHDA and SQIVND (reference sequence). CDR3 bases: TGTGCCAGTAGTCCAGGCCCTCAGCCCCAGCATTTT. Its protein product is CASSPGPQPQHF.

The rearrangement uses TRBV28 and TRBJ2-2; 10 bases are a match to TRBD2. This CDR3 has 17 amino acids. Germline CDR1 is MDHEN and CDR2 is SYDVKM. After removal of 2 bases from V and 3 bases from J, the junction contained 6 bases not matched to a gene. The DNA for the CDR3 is TGTGCCAGCAGTTTACTGCTAGCGGGGGACCACACCGGGGAGCTGTTTTTT. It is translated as CASSLLLAGDHTGELFF. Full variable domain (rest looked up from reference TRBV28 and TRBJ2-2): DVKVTQSSRYLVKRTGEKVFLECVQDMDHENMFWYRQDPGLGLRLIYFSYDVKMKEKGDIPEGYSVSREKKERFSLILESASTNQTSMYLCASSLLLAGDHTGELFFGEGSRLTVL.

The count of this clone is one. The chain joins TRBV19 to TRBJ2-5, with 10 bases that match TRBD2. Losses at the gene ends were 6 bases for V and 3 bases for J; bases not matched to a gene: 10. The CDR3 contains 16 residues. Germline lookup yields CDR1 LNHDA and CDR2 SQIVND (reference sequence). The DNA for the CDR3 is TGTGCCAGTAGCCCCATAGCGGGAGGCGGAAAAGAGACCCAGTACTTC. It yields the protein CASSPIAGGGKETQYF.

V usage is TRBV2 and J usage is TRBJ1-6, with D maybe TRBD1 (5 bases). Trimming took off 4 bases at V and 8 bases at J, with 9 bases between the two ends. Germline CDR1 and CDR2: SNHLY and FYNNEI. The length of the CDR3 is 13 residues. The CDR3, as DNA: TGTGCCAGCAGTGGACAGAATTATTCACCCCTCCACTTT. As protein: CASSGQNYSPLHF. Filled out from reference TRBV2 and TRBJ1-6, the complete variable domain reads EPEVTQTPSHQVTQMGQEVILRCVPISNHLYFYWYRQILGQKVEFLVSFYNNEISEKSEIFDDQFSVERPDGSNFTLKIRSTKLEDSAMYFCASSGQNYSPLHFGNGTRLTVT.

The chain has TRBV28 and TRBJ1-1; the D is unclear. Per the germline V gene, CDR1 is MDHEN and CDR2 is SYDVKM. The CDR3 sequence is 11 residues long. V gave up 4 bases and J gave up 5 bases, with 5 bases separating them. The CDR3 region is CASSYETEAFF. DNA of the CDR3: TGTGCCAGCAGTTACGAGACTGAAGCTTTCTTT.